Below are 24 T cell receptor beta chains sequenced from a single sample in a study of blood T cell repertoires in COVID-19. Some clones are missing from TCRdb's copy, which holds only in-frame ones; the method was immunoSEQ multiplex PCR. This table holds 140,000 or so clones, roughly 79% found once. Sequenced: peripheral blood. The receptors were gathered from a man between 50 and 59 years old with active or convalescent COVID-19.

This chain links TRBV3-1 (or the pseudogene TRBV3-2) with TRBJ2-7, with D maybe TRBD2 (6 bases). The germline CDR1 and CDR2 sequences are LGHDT and YNNKEL (reference sequence). The CDR3 has 14 residues. V gave up 0 bases and J gave up 4 bases, with 10 bases separating them. CDR3 DNA sequence: TGTGCCAGCAGCCAAGATCCCCGGGGGTACGAGCAGTACTTC. It codes for CASSQDPRGYEQYF.

The rearrangement uses TRBV19 and TRBJ1-2; 11 bases map to TRBD1. Germline loops: CDR1 LNHDA, CDR2 SQIVND (reference sequence). The CDR3 is 17 amino acids. J lost 5 bases, V lost 3 bases, and 11 bases had no gene match. The CDR3 region is CASSIPGTGGRLYGYTF. The CDR3 DNA reads TGTGCCAGTAGTATCCCCGGGACAGGGGGAAGGCTTTATGGCTACACCTTC.

The chain combines TRBV25-1 with TRBJ2-1, with 14 bases fitting TRBD2. V lost 4 bases to trimming and J lost 9 bases; unmatched junction nucleotides: 8. CDR1 is MGHDK and CDR2 is SYGVNS in the germline V gene. CDR3 size: 16 residues. CDR3 sequence reads: CASSVPGLAGEGEQFF. The CDR3, as DNA: TGTGCCAGCAGTGTGCCGGGACTAGCGGGAGAGGGTGAGCAGTTCTTC.

The genes are TRBV18 and TRBJ2-3; a possible D gene is TRBD2 (5 bases). Germline values: CDR1 KGHSH, CDR2 LQKENI. This CDR3 has 14 residues. V lost 2 bases and J 3 bases, leaving 9 bases between the germline ends. The CDR3 reads CASSPEIATDTQYF. The CDR3 DNA sequence: TGTGCCAGCTCACCAGAAATAGCGACAGATACGCAGTATTTT.

V is TRBV6-1 and J is TRBJ1-3; D is undetermined. There are 16 residues in the CDR3. V dropped 0 bases and J dropped 0 bases, with 9 bases sitting between them. Germline lookup yields CDR1 MNHNS and CDR2 SASEGT. The CDR3 DNA reads TGTGCCAGCAGTGAAGCTGGGCCTTCCTCTGGAAACACCATATATTTT. This translates into CASSEAGPSSGNTIYF.

The chain joins TRBV3-1 (or the pseudogene TRBV3-2) to TRBJ1-2; possible D gene TRBD1, 6 bases. Germline V gives CDR1 LGHDT, CDR2 YNNKEL (reference sequence). The V gene lost 4 bases and the J gene lost 4 bases, with 16 bases spanning the gap. The CDR3 has 15 amino acids. The CDR3 nucleotides read TGTGCCAGCAGCCCCGTCCGTAGGACAGCCTATGGCTACACCTTC. This gives the protein CASSPVRRTAYGYTF.

This chain uses TRBV9 with TRBJ2-1; 11 nucleotides align to TRBD2. The CDR3 covers 17 residues. Trimming at V came to 3 bases and at J to 2 bases, leaving 7 bases not matched to a gene. CDR1 is SGDLS, CDR2 YYNGEE, per germline. Here the CDR3 reads CASSDTGTSGAYNEQFF. Written as DNA, the CDR3 is TGTGCCAGCAGCGATACCGGGACTAGCGGCGCCTACAATGAGCAGTTCTTC.

The rearrangement joins TRBV19 to TRBJ2-3; possible D gene TRBD2, 7 bases. With 10 bases removed from V and 2 bases from J, the gap between germline ends came to 16 bases. Germline V gene lookup returns CDR1 LNHDA and CDR2 SQIVND (reference sequence). This CDR3 is built from 14 residues. The chain's CDR3 is CATRGGVVTDTQYF. For the CDR3, the DNA is TGTGCCACCAGGGGAGGGGTTGTCACAGATACGCAGTATTTT.

The V gene is TRBV27, the J gene TRBJ2-1; the match to TRBD2 covers 9 bases. Germline CDR1 and CDR2: MNHEY and SMNVEV (reference sequence). V gave up 4 bases and J gave up 8 bases; unmatched junction bases: 15. The CDR3 spans 17 residues. The CDR3 DNA reads TGTGCCAGCAGTTCCACCGGAGGGACTAGCATGGGTGATGAGCAGTTCTTC. Protein sequence: CASSSTGGTSMGDEQFF.

The V call is TRBV9, the J call TRBJ2-7, with 12 bases aligning to TRBD1. The V gene's germline CDR1 is SGDLS and CDR2 YYNGEE. V shed 0 bases and J 0 bases; nucleotides not matched to a gene: 7. CDR3 size: 18 residues. Here the CDR3 DNA reads TGTGCCAGCAGCGTAGATGGGACAGGGGGCGCAGACTCCTACGAGCAGTACTTC. Translated, it gives CASSVDGTGGADSYEQYF. The full variable domain, completed using reference TRBV9 and TRBJ2-7, is DSGVTQTPKHLITATGQRVTLRCSPRSGDLSVYWYQQSLDQGLQFLIQYYNGEERAKGNILERFSAQQFPDLHSELNLSSLELGDSALYFCASSVDGTGGADSYEQYFGPGTRLTVT.

This clone was seen many times. The chain links TRBV27 to TRBJ2-1, with D possibly being TRBD2 (5 bases). V was cut by 7 bases and J by 7 bases, with 17 bases left in between. Germline V gene sequence: CDR1 MNHEY, CDR2 SMNVEV (reference sequence). The CDR3 has 14 amino acids. CDR3 amino acids: CASTVTAGQNEQFF. For the CDR3, the DNA is TGTGCCAGCACCGTCACGGCGGGCCAGAATGAGCAGTTCTTC.

CDR3 sequence (DNA): TGTGCCAGCAGTTTATCCTACGGGGGGGGCTACACCTTC. Its translation is CASSLSYGGGYTF. This sequence joins TRBV28 and TRBJ1-2, with D possibly being TRBD1 (5 bases). The CDR3 length is 13 residues. Looked up from germline, CDR1 is MDHEN and CDR2 is SYDVKM. Trimming left V 1 base short and J 8 bases short, with 11 bases between.

The J gene is TRBJ2-7, the V gene TRBV7-3, with 7 bases lining up with TRBD1. Germline V lookup: CDR1 SGHTA, CDR2 FQGTGA. Trimming cost V 4 bases and J 3 bases; bases outside gene matches: 9. The CDR3 runs to 15 residues. CDR3 residues: CASSSLGTDNYEQYF. The CDR3 coding sequence is TGTGCCAGCAGCTCCCTTGGGACAGACAACTACGAGCAGTACTTC.

The chain combines TRBV6-5 with TRBJ1-5, with D possibly matching TRBD1 (6 bases). The CDR3 consists of 13 residues. Germline V CDR1 and CDR2: MNHEY, SVGAGI. V lost 7 bases and J 2 bases, leaving 9 bases between the germline ends. CDR3 in amino acids: CASMPGGNQPQHF. For the CDR3, the DNA is TGTGCCAGCATGCCAGGGGGCAATCAGCCCCAGCATTTT.

This clone has more than one count but fewer than ten. This chain joins TRBV28 and TRBJ2-3, with D possibly being TRBD1 (5 bases). The CDR3 sequence is 18 residues long. CDR1 is MDHEN, CDR2 SYDVKM, per germline. V was trimmed by 3 bases and J by 0 bases, leaving 19 bases between them. The CDR3 region is CASSFIPLGHTSTDTQYF. The CDR3 nucleotides are TGTGCCAGCAGTTTTATCCCTCTTGGACATACTAGCACAGATACGCAGTATTTT.

The chain joins TRBV7-8 to TRBJ2-7, with D maybe TRBD2 (6 bases). Germline V lookup: CDR1 SGHVS, CDR2 FQNEAQ. The CDR3 length is 12 residues. With 5 bases removed from V and 2 bases from J, the gap between germline ends came to 7 bases. CDR3 residues: CASSPGAYEQYF. As DNA, the CDR3 is TGTGCCAGCAGCCCGGGGGCCTACGAGCAGTACTTC.

This clone occurred once. The genes are TRBV30 and TRBJ1-2; 8 bases are a match to TRBD1. Per germline, CDR1 GTSNPN and CDR2 SVGIG (reference sequence). This CDR3 contains 13 residues. The trim removed 2 bases at V and 6 bases at J, leaving 5 bases unmatched. CDR3 DNA: TGTGCCTGGAGTCCGGACAGGGCGGATGGCTACACCTTC. This codes for CAWSPDRADGYTF.

V gene TRBV6-5 combines with J gene TRBJ2-1, with D perhaps matching TRBD1 (6 bases). Trimming took 7 bases from V and 8 from J, leaving 18 bases between them. The germline V gene has CDR1 MNHEY and CDR2 SVGAGI. This CDR3 is 14 amino acids long. The CDR3 is CASKPGQAIDEQFF. DNA of the CDR3: TGTGCCAGCAAACCGGGACAAGCAATCGATGAGCAGTTCTTC.

V usage is TRBV28 and J usage is TRBJ1-1; D is perhaps TRBD1 (5 bases). The CDR3 sequence is 16 residues long. V was trimmed by 11 bases and J by 5 bases, leaving 27 bases between them. In germline, CDR1 is MDHEN, CDR2 SYDVKM. The CDR3 coding sequence is TGTGCCGGCACACCGGGGGGAGGGATTGCCGAAACTGAAGCTTTCTTT. It translates to CAGTPGGGIAETEAFF. Combining the CDR3 with reference TRBV28 and TRBJ1-1 gives the whole variable domain DVKVTQSSRYLVKRTGEKVFLECVQDMDHENMFWYRQDPGLGLRLIYFSYDVKMKEKGDIPEGYSVSREKKERFSLILESASTNQTSMYLCAGTPGGGIAETEAFFGQGTRLTVV.

The genes are TRBV19 and TRBJ2-1; the match to TRBD2 covers 11 bases. CDR1 is LNHDA, CDR2 SQIVND, per germline (reference sequence). V trimming: 5 bases; J trimming: 4 bases; junction bases outside the gene matches: 13. This CDR3 is built from 18 residues. In DNA form, the CDR3 reads TGTGCCAGTAGTCCGACCATCTTAGCGGGAGGGCGTTACAATGAGCAGTTCTTC. Its protein product is CASSPTILAGGRYNEQFF.

The chain couples TRBV5-1 to TRBJ1-6; the D gene is possibly TRBD1 (6 bases). Germline values: CDR1 SGHRS, CDR2 YFSETQ. The length of the CDR3 is 14 residues. V dropped 0 bases and J dropped 8 bases, with 9 bases sitting between them. CDR3: CASSLAGVDSPLHF. CDR3 in DNA: TGCGCCAGCAGCTTGGCAGGGGTTGATTCACCCCTCCACTTT.

This clone occurred a few times. The V call is TRBV19, the J call TRBJ2-7, with TRBD1 matching 10 bases. The V gene end was trimmed by 7 bases and the J gene end by 2 bases; junction bases not matched to a gene: 2. Germline CDR1 reads LNHDA; CDR2 reads SQIVND (reference sequence). The CDR3 runs to 13 residues. CDR3 in amino acids: CASTGQGPYEQYF. As DNA, the CDR3 is TGTGCCAGTACGGGACAGGGGCCCTACGAGCAGTACTTC. Full variable domain (remainder filled in from reference TRBV19 and TRBJ2-7): DGGITQSPKYLFRKEGQNVTLSCEQNLNHDAMYWYRQDPGQGLRLIYYSQIVNDFQKGDIAEGYSVSREKKESFPLTVTSAQKNPTAFYLCASTGQGPYEQYFGPGTRLTVT.

This clone was counted at least ten times. The chain carries TRBV6-6 and TRBJ2-7, with 8 nucleotides matching TRBD2. The CDR3 runs to 14 residues. The ends lost 6 bases at V and 1 base at J; junction bases unmatched: 5. CDR1 MNHNY and CDR2 SVGAGI come from the germline V gene (reference sequence). For the CDR3, the DNA is TGTGCCAGCAGCCTCAGCGGGAGTTCCTACGAGCAGTACTTC. Its translation is CASSLSGSSYEQYF.

V usage is TRBV27 and J usage is TRBJ2-7, with 11 bases matching TRBD1. The germline gives CDR1 MNHEY, CDR2 SMNVEV (reference sequence). This CDR3 contains 17 residues. The V and J ends lost 4 bases and 1 base, in that order; junction bases with no gene match: 9. The CDR3 spells CASSSSDRDRGSYEQYF. The CDR3, as DNA: TGTGCCAGCAGTTCATCGGACCGGGACAGGGGGTCCTACGAGCAGTACTTC.